Described below is a single T cell receptor (beta chain) sequence and its context. The data originate from a study of CD8 T cells in Susac syndrome. It was with random hexamers that roughly 0.45 to 1 ug RNA was reverse transcribed. Multiplex PCR with immunoSEQ amplified the TCR beta CDR3 across 54 Vbeta and 13 Jbeta. TCRdb reprocessed the immunoSEQ multiplex PCR reads via MiXCR and lists one record per CDR3 protein. Of hundreds of thousands of distinct CDR3 sequences in the sample, more than 80% are singletons; the top ten hold around 0.12%. Trimming took 0 bases from V and 1 from J, leaving 6 bases between them. Looked up from germline, CDR1 is DFQATT and CDR2 is SNEGSKA (reference sequence). CDR3 size: 13 residues. TCR beta from blood CD8+ and CD4+ T cells was sequenced. Both CD4+ and CD8+ T cells were negatively isolated, and TEMRA cells underwent FACS enrichment.

The chain has TRBV20-1 and TRBJ1-2; D is uncertain. The sequence derives from a human donor with multiple sclerosis. The material sequenced was CD8+ T cells from PBMCs. The CDR3 region is CSARENFNYGYTF. The CDR3 DNA reads as TGCAGTGCTAGAGAGAATTTTAACTATGGCTACACCTTC.